The 8 T cell receptor beta chains below come from one sample, sequenced in a study of CXCR3-negative and CXCR3-positive naive CD8 T cells. Broader study findings: CXCR3-negative naive cells had less hydrophobic TRB CDR3s than did CXCR3-positive naive cells.

Their antigens are not known. UMI-labeled 5' RACE TRB cDNA libraries were prepared from the cells. TCRdb reprocessed the 5' RACE reads, with one entry per CDR3 protein and no DNA. The sample data list around 120,000 distinct CDR3 sequences. Sample: naive CXCR3+ CD8+ T cells from blood. The sample's subset: CD45RO-CCR7+CD27+CD95- naive CD8+ T cells expressing CXCR3 (TNR3+). These receptors were collected from a human donor in good health. Some clones in this sample may be carry-over from other donors' samples.

The chain links TRBV19 to TRBJ1-1; the D call from TCRdb, TRBD1, cannot be confirmed without DNA. Germline values: CDR1 LNHDA, CDR2 SQIVND (reference sequence). CDR3 size: 13 residues. The CDR3 loop reads CASSPRGQTEAFF.

The gene calls are TRBV29-1 and TRBJ2-6; checking the TCRdb D call of TRBD2 is not possible without DNA. This CDR3 spans 16 amino acids. CDR1 is SQVTM, CDR2 ANQGSEA, per germline. CDR3 residues: CSVGRAGEVGANVLTF.

This chain uses TRBV5-6 with TRBJ2-7. CDR3 length: 14 residues. The germline gives CDR1 SGHDT, CDR2 YYEEEE. The CDR3 loop is CASSLLSESYEQYF.

The V and J genes are TRBV7-9 and TRBJ2-3. The CDR3 covers 15 residues. CDR1 SEHNR and CDR2 FQNEAQ come from the germline V gene (reference sequence). The chain's CDR3 is CASSFFGESTDTQYF.

The V and J genes are TRBV27 and TRBJ1-2. Germline CDR1 MNHEY, CDR2 SMNVEV (reference sequence). CDR3 length: 15 amino acids. CDR3 region: CASSSLTERLYGYTF.

The CDR3 region is CASSLSSDGNTEAFF. The rearrangement uses TRBV5-1 and TRBJ1-1. The germline gives CDR1 SGHRS, CDR2 YFSETQ. The CDR3 consists of 15 residues. The full variable domain, its missing parts supplied by reference TRBV5-1 and TRBJ1-1, is KAGVTQTPRYLIKTRGQQVTLSCSPISGHRSVSWYQQTPGQGLQFLFEYFSETQRNKGNFPGRFSGRQFSNSRSEMNVSTLELGDSALYLCASSLSSDGNTEAFFGQGTRLTVV.

The chain has TRBV28 and TRBJ2-5; TCRdb indicates TRBD2, and absent DNA this call remains unverified. The germline CDR1 and CDR2 sequences are MDHEN and SYDVKM. The CDR3 loop spans 14 amino acids. The CDR3 reads CASSLGLVKETQYF. Filled out from reference TRBV28 and TRBJ2-5, the complete variable domain reads DVKVTQSSRYLVKRTGEKVFLECVQDMDHENMFWYRQDPGLGLRLIYFSYDVKMKEKGDIPEGYSVSREKKERFSLILESASTNQTSMYLCASSLGLVKETQYFGPGTRLLVL.

V usage is TRBV29-1 and J usage is TRBJ1-2. Looked up from germline, CDR1 is SQVTM and CDR2 is ANQGSEA. The CDR3 totals 11 residues. This chain's CDR3 is CSVEALSGYTF.